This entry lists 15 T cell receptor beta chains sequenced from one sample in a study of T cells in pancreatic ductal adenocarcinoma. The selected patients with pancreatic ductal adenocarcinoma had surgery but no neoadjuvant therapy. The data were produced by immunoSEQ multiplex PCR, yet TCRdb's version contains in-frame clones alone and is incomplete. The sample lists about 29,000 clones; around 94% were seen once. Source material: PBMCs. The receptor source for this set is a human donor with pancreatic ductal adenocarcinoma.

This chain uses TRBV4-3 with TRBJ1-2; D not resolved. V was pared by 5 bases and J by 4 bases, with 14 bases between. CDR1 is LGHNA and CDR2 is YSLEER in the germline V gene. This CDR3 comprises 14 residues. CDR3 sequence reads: CASSEEGQAYGYTF. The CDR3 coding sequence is TGCGCCAGCAGCGAGGAGGGCCAGGCCTATGGCTACACCTTC.

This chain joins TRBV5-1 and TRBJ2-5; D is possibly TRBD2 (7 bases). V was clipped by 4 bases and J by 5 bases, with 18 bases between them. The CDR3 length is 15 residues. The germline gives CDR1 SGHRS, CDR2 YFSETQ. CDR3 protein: CASSVTGGIRETQYF. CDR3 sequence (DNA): TGCGCCAGCAGCGTGACGGGGGGCATTAGGGAGACCCAGTACTTC.

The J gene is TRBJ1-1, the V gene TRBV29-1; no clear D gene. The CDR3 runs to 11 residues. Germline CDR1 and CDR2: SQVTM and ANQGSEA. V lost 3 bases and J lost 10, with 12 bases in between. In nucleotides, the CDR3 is TGCAGCGTTGAGAATGGATTAGTAGCTTTCTTT. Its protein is CSVENGLVAFF.

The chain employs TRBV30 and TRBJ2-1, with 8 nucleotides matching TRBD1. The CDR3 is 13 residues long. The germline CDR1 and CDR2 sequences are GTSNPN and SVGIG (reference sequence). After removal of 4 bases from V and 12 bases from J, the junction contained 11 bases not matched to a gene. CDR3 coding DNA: TGTGCCTGGACCATCGCCACAGGGGGGTGGCAGTTCTTC. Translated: CAWTIATGGWQFF.

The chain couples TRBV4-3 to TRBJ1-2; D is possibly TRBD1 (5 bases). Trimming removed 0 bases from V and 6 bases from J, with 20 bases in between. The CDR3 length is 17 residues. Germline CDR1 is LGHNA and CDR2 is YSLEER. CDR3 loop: CASSQDRAGREENGYTF. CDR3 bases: TGCGCCAGCAGCCAAGATCGGGCAGGGAGGGAGGAGAATGGCTACACCTTC.

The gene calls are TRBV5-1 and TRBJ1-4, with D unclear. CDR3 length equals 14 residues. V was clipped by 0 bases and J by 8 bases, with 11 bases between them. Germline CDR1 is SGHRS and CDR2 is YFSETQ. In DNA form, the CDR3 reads TGCGCCAGCAGCTTGGGTGGGGTGGAAGAAAAACTGTTTTTT. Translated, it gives CASSLGGVEEKLFF.

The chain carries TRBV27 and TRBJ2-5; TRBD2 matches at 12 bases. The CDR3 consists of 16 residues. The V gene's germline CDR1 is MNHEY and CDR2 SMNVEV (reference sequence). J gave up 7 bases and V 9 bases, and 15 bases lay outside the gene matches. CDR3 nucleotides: TGTGCCAGTATAGTAAATCTAGCGGGAGGGCGGGGGACCCAGTACTTC. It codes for CASIVNLAGGRGTQYF.

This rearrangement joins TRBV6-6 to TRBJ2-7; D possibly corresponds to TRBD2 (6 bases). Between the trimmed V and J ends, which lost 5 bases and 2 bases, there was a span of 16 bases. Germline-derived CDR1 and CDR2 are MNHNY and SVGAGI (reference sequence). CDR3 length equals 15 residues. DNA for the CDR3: TGTGCCAGCAGTCCACTCGCGTCGGGGGCCTACGAGCAGTACTTC. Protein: CASSPLASGAYEQYF.

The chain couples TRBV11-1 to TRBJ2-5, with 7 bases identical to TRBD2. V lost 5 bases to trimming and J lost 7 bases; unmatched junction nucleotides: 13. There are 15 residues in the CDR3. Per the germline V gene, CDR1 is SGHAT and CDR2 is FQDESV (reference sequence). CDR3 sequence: CASSLTASGGGTQYF. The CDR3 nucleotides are TGTGCCAGCAGCCTAACGGCTAGCGGCGGAGGGACCCAGTACTTC.

The CDR3 DNA reads TGTGCCAGCAGCTTAGAAGGCAGGAGGTACACTGAAGCTTTCTTT. The encoded protein is CASSLEGRRYTEAFF. The V gene is TRBV11-2, the J gene TRBJ1-1; D is unclear. The CDR3 contains 15 residues. Deletions cut 0 bases from V and 3 bases from J, with 11 bases between. The V gene's germline CDR1 is SGHAT and CDR2 FQNNGV.

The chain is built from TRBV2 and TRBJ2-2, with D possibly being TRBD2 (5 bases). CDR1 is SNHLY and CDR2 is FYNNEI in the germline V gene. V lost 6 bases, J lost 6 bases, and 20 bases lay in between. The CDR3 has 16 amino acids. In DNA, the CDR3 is TGTGCCAGCAGAGGAGCCGGGGATTGGGCATCCGGGGAGCTGTTTTTT. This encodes CASRGAGDWASGELFF.

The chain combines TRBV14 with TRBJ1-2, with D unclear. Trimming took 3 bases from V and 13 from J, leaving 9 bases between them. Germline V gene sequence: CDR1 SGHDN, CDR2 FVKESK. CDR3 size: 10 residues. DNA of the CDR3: TGTGCCAGCAGCCAGGACCGGGCCACCTTC. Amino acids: CASSQDRATF.

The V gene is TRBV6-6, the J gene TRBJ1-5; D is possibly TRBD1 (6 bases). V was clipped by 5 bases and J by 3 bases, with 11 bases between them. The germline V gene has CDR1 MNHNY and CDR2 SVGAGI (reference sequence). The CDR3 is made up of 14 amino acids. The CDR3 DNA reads TGTGCCAGCAGTACCAACAGGGTCAATCAGCCCCAGCATTTT. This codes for CASSTNRVNQPQHF.

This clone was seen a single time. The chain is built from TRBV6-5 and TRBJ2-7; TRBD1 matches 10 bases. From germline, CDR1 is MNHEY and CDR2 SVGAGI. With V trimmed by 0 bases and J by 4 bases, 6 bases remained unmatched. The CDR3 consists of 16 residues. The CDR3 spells CASSYSRTGGGYEQYF. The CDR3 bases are TGTGCCAGCAGTTACTCGAGGACAGGGGGTGGGTACGAGCAGTACTTC.

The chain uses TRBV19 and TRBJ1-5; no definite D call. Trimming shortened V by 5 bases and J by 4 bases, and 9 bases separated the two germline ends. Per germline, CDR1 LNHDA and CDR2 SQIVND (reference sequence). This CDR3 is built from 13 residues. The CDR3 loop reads CASSYTRNQPQHF. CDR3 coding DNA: TGTGCCAGTAGTTACACACGGAATCAGCCCCAGCATTTT. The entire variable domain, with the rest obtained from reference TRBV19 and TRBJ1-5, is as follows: DGGITQSPKYLFRKEGQNVTLSCEQNLNHDAMYWYRQDPGQGLRLIYYSQIVNDFQKGDIAEGYSVSREKKESFPLTVTSAQKNPTAFYLCASSYTRNQPQHFGDGTRLSIL.